This is a list of T cell receptor beta chains from one sample in a study of cytomegalovirus exposure and HLA in healthy donors. The method was immunoSEQ multiplex PCR; TCRdb's version includes in-frame clones alone and lacks a portion of them. The sample has fewer than 200,000 clones; over 80% are singletons. Sequences were obtained from PBMCs. Source of these receptors: a male donor in good health and CMV-seronegative. Each CDR3 is given with its conserved first and last residue. The D gene is left open where the match is weak. Clone sizes are given selectively: once, few, many, or a class where the clone is expanded.

clone_size: NA; j_call: TRBJ2-7; v_call: TRBV19; d_call: TRBD1; cdr3_aa: CASSAQGAFYEQYF; cdr3_nt: TGTGCCAGTAGTGCACAGGGGGCTTTCTACGAGCAGTACTTC
clone_size: NA; j_call: TRBJ1-1; v_call: TRBV30; d_call: NA; cdr3_aa: CAWIKRRIRPEAFF; cdr3_nt: TGTGCCTGGATTAAAAGGAGAATACGACCTGAAGCTTTCTTT
clone_size: NA; j_call: TRBJ1-2; v_call: TRBV20-1; d_call: NA; cdr3_aa: CSPTGGYGYTF; cdr3_nt: TGCAGTCCAACCGGGGGCTATGGCTACACCTTC
clone_size: NA; j_call: TRBJ1-6; v_call: TRBV7-8; d_call: NA; cdr3_aa: CASSVDRSSPLHF; cdr3_nt: TGTGCCAGCAGCGTGGACAGATCTTCACCCCTCCACTTT
clone_size: NA; j_call: TRBJ1-1; v_call: TRBV11-2; d_call: NA; cdr3_aa: CASSTGGYTEAFF; cdr3_nt: TGTGCCAGCAGCACCGGGGGTTACACTGAAGCTTTTTTT
clone_size: NA; j_call: TRBJ2-3; v_call: TRBV19; d_call: TRBD2; cdr3_aa: CASTTGREDTQYF; cdr3_nt: TGTGCCAGTACCACGGGGAGGGAGGATACGCAGTATTTT
clone_size: few; j_call: TRBJ1-2; v_call: TRBV19; d_call: TRBD1; cdr3_aa: CAVARNRGRNYGYTF; cdr3_nt: TGTGCCGTGGCTCGGAACAGGGGGCGGAACTATGGCTACACCTTC
clone_size: NA; j_call: TRBJ2-1; v_call: TRBV6-5; d_call: NA; cdr3_aa: CASRKWQGGNEQFF; cdr3_nt: TGTGCCAGCAGGAAGTGGCAGGGGGGCAATGAGCAGTTCTTC
clone_size: few; j_call: TRBJ1-1; v_call: TRBV14; d_call: TRBD1; cdr3_aa: CASIMTGQNTEAFF; cdr3_nt: TGTGCCAGCATCATGACAGGGCAGAACACTGAAGCTTTCTTT
clone_size: NA; j_call: TRBJ1-2; v_call: TRBV5-6; d_call: NA; cdr3_aa: CASSLVSSNYGYTF; cdr3_nt: TGTGCCAGCAGCTTGGTTAGCAGCAACTATGGCTACACCTTC
clone_size: NA; j_call: TRBJ1-3; v_call: TRBV7-2; d_call: NA; cdr3_aa: CASSFSQGGNTIYF; cdr3_nt: TGTGCCAGCAGCTTTTCCCAGGGGGGAAACACCATATATTTT
clone_size: once; j_call: TRBJ1-3; v_call: TRBV6-1; d_call: NA; cdr3_aa: CASSSMSSGNTIYF; cdr3_nt: TGTGCCAGCAGCTCCATGAGCTCTGGAAACACCATATATTTT
clone_size: NA; j_call: TRBJ2-1; v_call: TRBV2; d_call: TRBD1; cdr3_aa: CASSDDRGSYNEQFF; cdr3_nt: TGTGCCAGCAGCGATGACAGGGGCTCCTACAATGAGCAGTTCTTC
clone_size: NA; j_call: TRBJ2-2; v_call: TRBV6-6; d_call: NA; cdr3_aa: CASSYYRDRRSELFF; cdr3_nt: TGTGCCAGCAGTTACTACAGGGACCGAAGGTCGGAGCTGTTTTTT
clone_size: NA; j_call: TRBJ2-7; v_call: TRBV18; d_call: TRBD2; cdr3_aa: CASSPGGYEQYF; cdr3_nt: TGTGCCAGCTCACCGGGGGGGTACGAGCAGTACTTC
clone_size: NA; j_call: TRBJ1-1; v_call: TRBV19; d_call: NA; cdr3_aa: CASSTRQERNTEAFF; cdr3_nt: TGTGCCAGTAGTACCCGACAGGAGAGGAACACTGAAGCTTTCTTT
clone_size: NA; j_call: TRBJ2-3; v_call: TRBV10-2; d_call: NA; cdr3_aa: CASMRDRGDTQYF; cdr3_nt: TGCGCCAGCATGCGGGACCGGGGGGATACGCAGTATTTT
clone_size: few; j_call: TRBJ1-4; v_call: TRBV10-1; d_call: NA; cdr3_aa: CASSESGRGLEKLFF; cdr3_nt: TGCGCCAGCAGTGAGTCTGGTAGGGGCCTCGAAAAACTGTTTTTT
clone_size: NA; j_call: TRBJ1-5; v_call: TRBV5-5; d_call: NA; cdr3_aa: CASSPRQFYSNQPQHF; cdr3_nt: TGTGCCAGCAGCCCGCGGCAGTTCTATAGCAATCAGCCCCAGCATTTT
clone_size: NA; j_call: TRBJ2-7; v_call: TRBV7-6; d_call: NA; cdr3_aa: CASSLASQAGYEQYF; cdr3_nt: TGTGCCAGCAGCTTAGCTTCCCAGGCGGGGTACGAGCAGTACTTC
clone_size: NA; j_call: TRBJ2-1; v_call: TRBV29-1; d_call: NA; cdr3_aa: CSVVLTTFSSYNEQFF; cdr3_nt: TGCAGCGTTGTGCTAACGACTTTCAGCTCCTACAATGAGCAGTTCTTC
clone_size: few; j_call: TRBJ2-1; v_call: TRBV5-5; d_call: TRBD2; cdr3_aa: CASSPVAGSSYNEQFF; cdr3_nt: TGTGCCAGCAGTCCAGTAGCGGGGAGCTCCTACAATGAGCAGTTCTTC
clone_size: NA; j_call: TRBJ1-1; v_call: TRBV19; d_call: NA; cdr3_aa: CASSTRGETEAFF; cdr3_nt: TGTGCCAGTAGTACCAGGGGAGAGACTGAAGCTTTCTTT
clone_size: NA; j_call: TRBJ1-1; v_call: TRBV29-1; d_call: TRBD1; cdr3_aa: CSGRQGPNTEAFF; cdr3_nt: TGCAGCGGCCGACAGGGGCCGAACACCGAAGCTTTCTTT
clone_size: NA; j_call: TRBJ1-6; v_call: TRBV19; d_call: TRBD1; cdr3_aa: CASSPTKTGVSPLHF; cdr3_nt: TGTGCCAGTAGTCCAACCAAAACAGGGGTTTCACCCCTCCACTTT
clone_size: NA; j_call: TRBJ2-7; v_call: TRBV28; d_call: NA; cdr3_aa: CASSPPSPHEQYF; cdr3_nt: TGTGCCAGCAGCCCCCCTAGCCCCCACGAGCAGTACTTC
clone_size: NA; j_call: TRBJ2-7; v_call: TRBV6-6; d_call: TRBD2; cdr3_aa: CASSYSNSGGSYEQYF; cdr3_nt: TGTGCCAGCAGTTACTCGAACAGCGGGGGGAGCTACGAGCAGTACTTC
clone_size: NA; j_call: TRBJ1-4; v_call: TRBV4-3; d_call: NA; cdr3_aa: CASSHYRGLFF; cdr3_nt: TGCGCCAGCAGCCACTACCGAGGACTGTTTTTT
clone_size: NA; j_call: TRBJ2-2; v_call: TRBV4-2; d_call: NA; cdr3_aa: CASSQASNTGELFF; cdr3_nt: TGTGCCAGCAGCCAAGCCTCGAACACCGGGGAGCTGTTTTTT
clone_size: once; j_call: TRBJ1-2; v_call: TRBV2; d_call: TRBD1; cdr3_aa: CASSRQGQPNYGYTF; cdr3_nt: TGTGCCAGCAGCCGACAGGGGCAGCCTAACTATGGCTACACCTTC
clone_size: NA; j_call: TRBJ2-2; v_call: TRBV7-6; d_call: NA; cdr3_aa: CASSLGGPRTGELFF; cdr3_nt: TGTGCCAGCAGCTTAGGGGGGCCGAGGACCGGGGAGCTGTTTTTT
clone_size: NA; j_call: TRBJ1-5; v_call: TRBV10-3; d_call: NA; cdr3_aa: CAISESVREGQPQHF; cdr3_nt: TGTGCCATCAGTGAGTCCGTCCGGGAGGGTCAGCCCCAGCATTTT
clone_size: NA; j_call: TRBJ2-3; v_call: TRBV11-2; d_call: NA; cdr3_aa: CASSFHVGDTQYF; cdr3_nt: TGTGCCAGCAGCTTTCACGTCGGAGATACGCAGTATTTT
clone_size: NA; j_call: TRBJ1-6; v_call: TRBV7-9; d_call: TRBD1; cdr3_aa: CASSNSPDRRSSYNSPLHF; cdr3_nt: TGTGCCAGCAGCAACAGTCCGGACAGGCGGAGCTCCTATAATTCACCCCTCCACTTT
clone_size: NA; j_call: TRBJ2-4; v_call: TRBV2; d_call: NA; cdr3_aa: CGTGAKNIQYF; cdr3_nt: TGTGGCACGGGGGCCAAAAACATTCAGTACTTC
clone_size: NA; j_call: TRBJ2-3; v_call: TRBV7-9; d_call: TRBD1; cdr3_aa: CASSPGQESTDTQYF; cdr3_nt: TGTGCCAGCAGCCCTGGACAGGAGAGCACAGATACGCAGTATTTT
clone_size: NA; j_call: TRBJ2-7; v_call: TRBV10-1; d_call: TRBD1; cdr3_aa: CASSESGDSRDEQYF; cdr3_nt: TGCGCCAGCAGTGAGTCGGGGGACAGTCGCGACGAGCAGTACTTC
clone_size: NA; j_call: TRBJ2-7; v_call: TRBV29-1; d_call: TRBD2; cdr3_aa: CSVTGGTYEQYF; cdr3_nt: TGCAGCGTTACGGGGGGTACCTACGAGCAGTACTTC
clone_size: once; j_call: TRBJ1-6; v_call: TRBV5-1; d_call: NA; cdr3_aa: CASSLTQSSYNSPLHF; cdr3_nt: TGCGCCAGCAGCCTGACACAGAGCTCCTATAATTCACCCCTCCACTTT
clone_size: once; j_call: TRBJ2-6; v_call: TRBV27; d_call: NA; cdr3_aa: CASSSATGANVLTF; cdr3_nt: TGTGCCAGCAGTTCCGCGACTGGGGCCAACGTCCTGACTTTC
clone_size: NA; j_call: TRBJ2-3; v_call: TRBV5-6; d_call: TRBD2; cdr3_aa: CASSLGLAGPTDTQYF; cdr3_nt: TGTGCCAGCAGCTTGGGGCTAGCGGGCCCCACAGATACGCAGTATTTT
clone_size: NA; j_call: TRBJ2-7; v_call: TRBV5-4; d_call: TRBD1; cdr3_aa: CASSLARTGDHEQYF; cdr3_nt: TGTGCCAGCAGCTTGGCTCGGACAGGGGACCACGAGCAGTACTTC
clone_size: NA; j_call: TRBJ1-5; v_call: TRBV4-1; d_call: NA; cdr3_aa: CASSQGILSNQPQHF; cdr3_nt: TGCGCCAGCAGCCAGGGCATCCTTAGCAATCAGCCCCAGCATTTT
clone_size: NA; j_call: TRBJ1-2; v_call: TRBV6-5; d_call: NA; cdr3_aa: CASSSGPGGYTF; cdr3_nt: TGTGCCAGCAGCTCTGGGCCTGGGGGCTACACCTTC
clone_size: once; j_call: TRBJ1-2; v_call: TRBV30; d_call: NA; cdr3_aa: CAWSVGGSNYGYTF; cdr3_nt: TGTGCCTGGAGTGTAGGAGGGAGCAACTATGGCTACACCTTC
clone_size: NA; j_call: TRBJ2-5; v_call: TRBV7-7; d_call: NA; cdr3_aa: CASSLGGLQTQYF; cdr3_nt: TGTGCCAGCAGCTTAGGGGGGCTGCAGACCCAGTACTTC